Below, 21 T cell receptor beta chains from the same sample are listed, as sequenced in a study of T cell repertoires in cytomegalovirus infection (dated by TCRdb to between 2018 and 2021). Sequencer: Illumina HiSeq 1500. The public reads were quality trimmed at Q25 with fastp and then assembled into clones with MiXCR by TCRdb, keeping productive beta chains. When rows share a CDR3 protein, they turn into one entry using the most common DNA and genes. This sample gives approximately 74,000 distinct CDR3 sequences in total; 40% of them show up just once. Over 90% of the sample goes to the ten largest clones. This specimen's treatment or condition label, per the study, means: in vitro stimulation with specific CMV peptide epitopes to enrich CMV-specific T cells. Their cognate antigens are unknown. The sample consisted of CD8+ T cells from cultured PBMCs, taken from culture after CMV antigen stimulation. These receptors all come from a human donor in good health (CMV status not recorded). Some clones in this sample may be carry-over from other donors' samples.

The gene calls are TRBV7-9 and TRBJ2-1, with a weak D call TRBD2 (6 bases). Germline lookup yields CDR1 SEHNR and CDR2 FQNEAQ (reference sequence). Trimming removed 1 base at V and 6 bases at J, with 19 bases between. The length of the CDR3 is 17 residues. The CDR3 reads CASSLDLVTSLRNEQFF. The CDR3 DNA reads as TGTGCCAGCAGCTTAGACCTAGTGACTAGTCTCCGCAATGAGCAGTTCTTC.

The chain couples TRBV12-3 or TRBV12-4 to TRBJ1-4, with 8 nucleotides matching TRBD1. CDR3 size: 14 residues. V was clipped by 5 bases and J by 7 bases; unmatched bases: 6. CDR3 region: CASSHTGGSEKLFF. CDR3 coding DNA: TGTGCCAGCAGTCACACAGGGGGATCTGAAAAACTGTTTTTT.

This clonotype was picked up many times. The CDR3 region has the DNA TGTGCCAGCAGTTTCGGGCAGTCGGGGGAGCAGTACTTC. It codes for CASSFGQSGEQYF. The chain links TRBV27 to TRBJ2-7; TRBD2 might be the D (5 bases). The CDR3 consists of 13 residues. V shed 3 bases and J shed 7 bases, with 13 bases lying between them. Germline V gene sequence: CDR1 MNHEY, CDR2 SMNVEV (reference sequence).

This clonotype was picked up a small number of times. This rearrangement joins TRBV27 to TRBJ1-1; D remains unclear. The CDR3 runs 13 residues. The germline gives CDR1 MNHEY, CDR2 SMNVEV (reference sequence). Trimming shortened V by 5 bases and J by 4 bases, and 11 bases separated the two germline ends. The CDR3 here is CASSIRVGTEAFF. The CDR3 nucleotides read TGTGCCAGCAGTATTCGGGTCGGCACTGAAGCTTTCTTT.

A note on this clonotype: Sequence at one end of the junction differs from germline and may be a read error. The J gene is TRBJ2-1, the V gene TRBV20-1; 10 bases match TRBD1. This CDR3 has 15 amino acids. In germline, CDR1 is DFQATT, CDR2 SNEGSKA (reference sequence). The CDR3 spells CSARDTGTGVNEQFF. The CDR3 DNA sequence: TGCAGTGCCAGAGACACCGGGACAGGGGTCAATGAGCAGTTCTTC.

Many counts were recorded for this clonotype. The J gene is TRBJ1-3, the V gene TRBV7-8; TRBD1 is a possible D gene (5 bases). This CDR3 spans 17 amino acids. Germline V gene sequence: CDR1 SGHVS, CDR2 FQNEAQ. V shed 3 bases and J shed 4 bases, with 19 bases lying between them. The CDR3 DNA reads TGTGCCAGCAGCTTGGGACCGGACGCTATTTTCGGAAACACCATATATTTT. Translating gives CASSLGPDAIFGNTIYF. The full variable domain, rest sourced from reference TRBV7-8 and TRBJ1-3, is GAGVSQSPRYKVAKRGQDVALRCDPISGHVSLFWYQQALGQGPEFLTYFQNEAQLDKSGLPSDRFFAERPEGSVSTLKIQRTQQEDSAVYLCASSLGPDAIFGNTIYFGEGSWLTVV.

This chain links TRBV2 with TRBJ2-4; no definite D call. The germline V gene has CDR1 SNHLY and CDR2 FYNNEI. The CDR3 is made up of 16 amino acids. V lost 1 base and J 1 base, leaving 11 bases between the germline ends. As DNA, the CDR3 is TGTGCCAGCAGTGAAGATTGGGGTCCTGCCAAAAACATTCAGTACTTC. Its translation is CASSEDWGPAKNIQYF.

J is TRBJ2-3 and V is TRBV19; perhaps TRBD1 as D (5 bases). The CDR3 totals 14 residues. V was cut by 3 bases and J by 4 bases, with 11 bases left in between. Germline V lookup: CDR1 LNHDA, CDR2 SQIVND (reference sequence). The CDR3 loop is CASSILVGPDTQYF. CDR3 DNA sequence: TGTGCCAGTAGTATTTTGGTGGGGCCAGATACGCAGTATTTT. Based on the CDR3 plus reference TRBV19 and TRBJ2-3, the full variable domain is DGGITQSPKYLFRKEGQNVTLSCEQNLNHDAMYWYRQDPGQGLRLIYYSQIVNDFQKGDIAEGYSVSREKKESFPLTVTSAQKNPTAFYLCASSILVGPDTQYFGPGTRLTVL.

This clonotype appeared a single time. J is TRBJ2-3 and V is TRBV6-8; D call uncertain. The CDR3 is made up of 13 amino acids. The germline V and J ends were trimmed by 8 bases and 1 base, with 10 bases remaining between them. Germline V CDR1 and CDR2: MNHGY, SAAAGT. This CDR3 is CASGGMGTDTQYF. The CDR3 DNA sequence: TGTGCCAGCGGTGGCATGGGCACAGATACGCAGTATTTT.

This chain uses TRBV12-5 with TRBJ1-4; D not certain. The ends were cut back, 3 bases at V and 0 bases at J, with 8 bases in the middle. Germline CDR1 LGHNT, CDR2 FRNRAP. This CDR3 has 15 residues. The CDR3 DNA follows: TGTGCTAGTGGTTTTGGAGGCGCAACTAATGAAAAACTGTTTTTT. Protein: CASGFGGATNEKLFF.

This clonotype occurred many times. V usage is TRBV7-2 and J usage is TRBJ1-1; maybe TRBD1 (6 bases). From germline, CDR1 is SGHTA and CDR2 FQGNSA. Trimming pared 4 bases from V and 12 bases from J, leaving 12 bases between. The CDR3 is 11 amino acids. The CDR3 nucleotides read TGTGCCAGCAGCTCGAACAGGGATTCTTTCTTT. Its protein is CASSSNRDSFF.

This clonotype was seen only a few times. This rearrangement joins TRBV7-8 to TRBJ2-3; 8 nucleotides line up with TRBD2. The V gene's germline CDR1 is SGHVS and CDR2 FQNEAQ. The CDR3 spans 15 residues. V shed 3 bases and J 2 bases; nucleotides not matched to a gene: 4. The CDR3 is CASSFTGGATDTQYF. CDR3 nucleotides: TGTGCCAGCAGCTTTACCGGGGGGGCCACAGATACGCAGTATTTT.

This chain joins TRBV18 and TRBJ2-1; 8 bases line up with TRBD2. This CDR3 has 17 amino acids. Losses at the gene ends were 3 bases for V and 9 bases for J; bases not matched to a gene: 16. Germline CDR1 is KGHSH and CDR2 is LQKENI. The CDR3 spells CASSPKYGGDPFGEQFF. In DNA, the CDR3 is TGTGCCAGCTCACCCAAGTACGGGGGGGACCCTTTTGGTGAGCAGTTCTTC.

This chain connects TRBV7-9 to TRBJ2-7; possible D gene TRBD1, 6 bases. This CDR3 has 15 amino acids. V shed 5 bases and J shed 7 bases, with 21 bases lying between them. In germline, CDR1 is SEHNR, CDR2 FQNEAQ (reference sequence). This chain's CDR3 is CASSRVTGGPLEQYF. In DNA form, the CDR3 reads TGTGCCAGCAGCCGTGTTACTGGGGGCCCTCTGGAGCAGTACTTC. Based on the CDR3 plus reference TRBV7-9 and TRBJ2-7, the full variable domain is DTGVSQNPRHKITKRGQNVTFRCDPISEHNRLYWYRQTLGQGPEFLTYFQNEAQLEKSRLLSDRFSAERPKGSFSTLEIQRTEQGDSAMYLCASSRVTGGPLEQYFGPGTRLTVT.

V usage is TRBV19 and J usage is TRBJ1-5, with a possible D match to TRBD1 (5 bases). CDR1 and CDR2 (germline): LNHDA, SQIVND (reference sequence). This CDR3 region has 14 residues. Trimming pared 0 bases from V and 6 bases from J, leaving 9 bases between. The CDR3 spells CASSIDAGPQPQHF. CDR3 coding DNA: TGTGCCAGTAGTATAGACGCGGGACCTCAGCCCCAGCATTTT.

This chain joins TRBV11-2 and TRBJ2-7, with 10 bases lining up with TRBD1. The V gene's germline CDR1 is SGHAT and CDR2 FQNNGV. V lost 4 bases to trimming and J lost 6 bases; unmatched junction nucleotides: 6. The CDR3 is 14 amino acids. CDR3 DNA: TGTGCCAGCAGCTCTCCGGGACAGGGGTCCGAGCAGTACTTC. It specifies CASSSPGQGSEQYF.

In this sample, this clonotype turned up a few times. The genes are TRBV4-2 and TRBJ1-2, with a weak D call TRBD1 (5 bases). Germline CDR1 LGHNA, CDR2 YNFKEQ. Deletions cut 1 base from V and 6 bases from J, with 18 bases between. CDR3 length: 16 amino acids. CDR3 amino acids: CASSQALFREDHGYTF. In nucleotides, the CDR3 is TGTGCCAGCAGCCAAGCCCTGTTCAGGGAGGATCATGGCTACACCTTC.

This clonotype was counted a single time. With a much larger clone just one base away, this may be a read error. This sequence joins TRBV7-9 and TRBJ2-7; a weak D match, TRBD1 (6 bases). Germline CDR1 and CDR2: SEHNR and FQNEAQ (reference sequence). The CDR3 length is 14 residues. This CDR3 reads CTSSLGQPLYEQYF. The CDR3 DNA sequence: TGTACCAGCAGCTTGGGACAACCGCTATACGAGCAGTACTTC.

This clonotype was picked up a small number of times. This chain connects TRBV4-1 to TRBJ2-1; D uncertain. Germline CDR1 is MGHRA and CDR2 is YSYEKL. Trimming shortened V by 0 bases and J by 4 bases, and 7 bases separated the two germline ends. CDR3 length: 14 amino acids. This CDR3 reads CASSQELGYNEQFF. CDR3 bases: TGCGCCAGCAGCCAAGAGCTGGGTTACAATGAGCAGTTCTTC.

Remarks on this clonotype: The junction shows a germline mismatch at one end, possibly a read error. The genes are TRBV6-6 and TRBJ1-2; D is uncertain. The CDR3 contains 14 residues. The V gene's germline CDR1 is MNHNY and CDR2 SVGAGI (reference sequence). CDR3 in amino acids: CASSYSGQTYGYSF. In DNA, the CDR3 is TGTGCCAGCAGTTACTCCGGGCAGACCTATGGCTACTCCTTC.

CDR3: CASSPWTSGGFSDADTQYF. Here the CDR3 DNA reads TGTGCCAGCAGTCCCTGGACTAGCGGGGGGTTTTCCGACGCAGATACGCAGTATTTT. V usage is TRBV12-3 or TRBV12-4 and J usage is TRBJ2-3, with 14 bases fitting TRBD2. There are 19 residues in the CDR3. After removal of 5 bases from V and 4 bases from J, the junction contained 14 bases not matched to a gene.